These 6 T cell receptor beta chains were sequenced from one sample in a study of T cells in Graves' hyperthyroidism and ophthalmopathy. Amplification yielded TCR beta CDR3 regions, with RNA transcripts as the source. When the TCR CDR3 underwent first-round RT-PCR, the HTBI primer set was used. From the multiplex PCR reads, TCRdb called clonotypes with MiXCR, one entry per CDR3 protein. The sample comprises almost 600,000 distinct CDR3 sequences, 11% to 15% of which are singletons, and about 5.8% rests with the top ten. The sequenced material came from blood. These receptors came from a woman aged 25-40 years with Graves' hyperthyroidism that later progressed to Graves' ophthalmopathy.

The chain uses TRBV7-2 and TRBJ2-4; D perhaps matches TRBD2 (5 bases). V was trimmed by 3 bases and J by 5 bases, leaving 8 bases between them. The CDR3 has 13 residues. Germline CDR1 and CDR2: SGHTA and FQGNSA. CDR3 sequence (DNA): TGTGCCAGCAGCTTTTCCGGGGAAAACATTCAGTACTTC. Protein: CASSFSGENIQYF.

This clonotype was detected many times. The chain uses TRBV5-6 and TRBJ2-3; D is unresolved. Trimming pared 0 bases from V and 6 bases from J, leaving 14 bases between. This CDR3 has 15 residues. The germline V gene has CDR1 SGHDT and CDR2 YYEEEE. Here the CDR3 DNA reads TGTGCCAGCAGCTTGGTCCCTAACGGTATGGATACGCAGTATTTT. Amino acid sequence: CASSLVPNGMDTQYF.

Note on this clonotype: A much larger clone differs by one base, so this may be a read error. J is TRBJ2-5 and V is TRBV11-2; D uncertain. The germline CDR1 and CDR2 sequences are SGHAT and FQNNGV. CDR3 length: 17 residues. The chain's CDR3 is CASSLGGSPLGQETRYF. In DNA, the CDR3 is TGTGCCAGCAGCTTAGGTGGTAGCCCGCTGGGTCAAGAGACCCGGTACTTC.

This clonotype was observed at least ten times. The chain joins TRBV6-2 or TRBV6-3 to TRBJ1-5, with 9 bases identical to TRBD1. Germline lookup yields CDR1 MNHEY and CDR2 SVGEGT. V lost 2 bases, J lost 4 bases, and 12 bases stayed unmatched. This CDR3 is 18 amino acids long. CDR3 in amino acids: CASSYNDKDRGWNQPQHF. CDR3 nucleotides: TGTGCCAGCAGTTACAACGATAAGGACAGGGGTTGGAATCAGCCCCAGCATTTT.

About this clonotype: A much larger clone differs from this one at a single base, so this may be a read error. The CDR3 does not close with the conserved phenylalanine or tryptophan, likely indicating a read error. This chain links TRBV7-3 with TRBJ2-2; perhaps TRBD2 as D (6 bases). The CDR3 totals 14 residues. The V end was cut by 3 bases, the J end by 7 bases, with 12 bases between. CDR1 is SGHTA, CDR2 FQGTGA, per germline. CDR3 DNA sequence: TGTGCCAGCAGCTTTGGAGGGAATAACGGGGAGCTGTTTGTT. Translation gives CASSFGGNNGELFV.

This clonotype was seen at least ten times. This sequence joins TRBV27 and TRBJ2-1, with 11 bases that match TRBD2. Germline-derived CDR1 and CDR2 are MNHEY and SMNVEV (reference sequence). The CDR3 has 13 residues. Trimming took 5 bases from V and 9 from J; bases not matched to a gene: 3. In nucleotides, the CDR3 is TGTGCCAGCAGTCTAACTAGCGGGGGTGAGCAGTTCTTC. It is translated as CASSLTSGGEQFF.